These 19 T cell receptor beta chains were all obtained from the same sample, sequenced in a study of blood T cell repertoires in COVID-19. The repertoire was sequenced with immunoSEQ multiplex PCR; TCRdb's copy has only in-frame clones and lacks some. The sample carries approximately 150,000 clones, over 80% recorded once. The sequenced sample was peripheral blood. The receptors derive from a woman between 50 and 59 years old with acute or convalescent COVID-19.

This chain connects TRBV11-2 to TRBJ2-7; 10 nucleotides agree with TRBD2. Trimming removed 5 bases from V and 7 bases from J; junction bases left unmatched: 11. Germline V gene lookup returns CDR1 SGHAT and CDR2 FQNNGV. CDR3 size: 15 residues. This CDR3 reads CASSQFSGRDREQYF. In DNA, the CDR3 is TGTGCCAGCAGCCAATTCAGCGGGAGGGATAGGGAGCAGTACTTC.

This clone was picked up one time. The rearrangement uses TRBV3-1 (or the pseudogene TRBV3-2) and TRBJ2-7; TRBD2 matches 9 bases. The CDR3 has 13 residues. Trimming at V came to 4 bases and at J to 5 bases, leaving 3 bases not matched to a gene. The germline gives CDR1 LGHDT, CDR2 YNNKEL (reference sequence). The CDR3 bases are TGTGCCAGCAGCCTTAGCGGGGGAGACGAGCAGTACTTC. It translates to CASSLSGGDEQYF.

This clone was picked up a small number of times. The gene calls are TRBV3-1 (or the pseudogene TRBV3-2) and TRBJ1-2, with D possibly being TRBD1 (6 bases). Germline V lookup: CDR1 LGHDT, CDR2 YNNKEL (reference sequence). Trimming cost V 1 base and J 8 bases, with 8 bases left between them. CDR3 length: 12 residues. The CDR3 DNA follows: TGTGCCAGCAGCCAAGGAGACAGGGGCTACACCTTC. It encodes CASSQGDRGYTF.

The genes are TRBV28 and TRBJ1-5; D not resolved. Per germline, CDR1 MDHEN and CDR2 SYDVKM. Between the trimmed V and J ends, which lost 2 bases and 2 bases, there was a span of 10 bases. The CDR3 extends over 15 amino acids. CDR3 nucleotides: TGTGCCAGCAGTTTACGGGGATCGCGCAATCAGCCCCAGCATTTT. Its protein product is CASSLRGSRNQPQHF. Full variable domain (rest looked up from reference TRBV28 and TRBJ1-5): DVKVTQSSRYLVKRTGEKVFLECVQDMDHENMFWYRQDPGLGLRLIYFSYDVKMKEKGDIPEGYSVSREKKERFSLILESASTNQTSMYLCASSLRGSRNQPQHFGDGTRLSIL.

The chain uses TRBV4-1 and TRBJ1-1; 7 bases fit TRBD1. Germline V lookup: CDR1 MGHRA, CDR2 YSYEKL. V shed 1 base, J shed 1 base, and the junction held 6 bases outside the gene matches. There are 16 residues in the CDR3. The CDR3 region has the DNA TGCGCCAGCAGCCAAGGAGTTGGGACAGAGAACACTGAAGCTTTCTTT. Residues: CASSQGVGTENTEAFF.

The chain couples TRBV15 to TRBJ2-7; TRBD1 aligns across 7 bases. The CDR3 consists of 14 residues. With V trimmed by 2 bases and J by 3 bases, 4 bases remained unmatched. Germline V gives CDR1 LNHNV, CDR2 YYDKDF (reference sequence). In DNA form, the CDR3 reads TGTGCCACCAGCAGACAGGGGGAAAGCTACGAGCAGTACTTC. Its protein is CATSRQGESYEQYF.

The CDR3 DNA sequence: TGTGCCAGCAGTTTGATGGGACAGGGAGGAACCCAGTACTTC. This codes for CASSLMGQGGTQYF. V gene TRBV27 combines with J gene TRBJ2-5; 9 bases match TRBD1. CDR3 size: 14 residues. Germline V gene lookup returns CDR1 MNHEY and CDR2 SMNVEV (reference sequence). V trimming: 3 bases; J trimming: 8 bases; junction bases outside the gene matches: 7.

This chain connects TRBV5-5 to TRBJ2-1; 10 nucleotides align to TRBD2. Trimming took 0 bases from V and 4 from J; bases not matched to a gene: 4. This CDR3 spans 16 amino acids. The germline V gene has CDR1 SGHKS and CDR2 YYEKEE (reference sequence). The CDR3 loop is CASSLGLAGSYNEQFF. CDR3 sequence (DNA): TGTGCCAGCAGCTTGGGACTAGCGGGTTCTTACAATGAGCAGTTCTTC. Full variable domain (remainder filled in from reference TRBV5-5 and TRBJ2-1): DAGVTQSPTHLIKTRGQQVTLRCSPISGHKSVSWYQQVLGQGPQFIFQYYEKEERGRGNFPDRFSARQFPNYSSELNVNALLLGDSALYLCASSLGLAGSYNEQFFGPGTRLTVL.

The chain carries TRBV19 and TRBJ2-1; D possibly corresponds to TRBD2 (6 bases). The CDR3 contains 15 residues. The germline V gene encodes CDR1 LNHDA and CDR2 SQIVND (reference sequence). V lost 5 bases and J lost 4, with 15 bases in between. CDR3 loop: CASSQGLAAYNEQFF. In DNA form, the CDR3 reads TGTGCCAGTAGTCAGGGACTCGCAGCGTACAATGAGCAGTTCTTC.

This clone was detected a few times. The chain joins TRBV6-1 to TRBJ1-2, with 8 positions matching TRBD1. CDR3 length equals 13 residues. CDR1 and CDR2 (germline): MNHNS, SASEGT. With V trimmed by 3 bases and J by 7 bases, 4 bases remained unmatched. CDR3 sequence: CASSDRGQSGYTF. The DNA for the CDR3 is TGTGCCAGCAGTGACAGGGGGCAAAGTGGCTACACCTTC.

This clone was detected once. The V gene is TRBV28, the J gene TRBJ1-6; 7 nucleotides match TRBD1. Losses at the gene ends were 11 bases for V and 4 bases for J; bases not matched to a gene: 5. The CDR3 has 13 amino acids. The germline CDR1 and CDR2 sequences are MDHEN and SYDVKM. The CDR3 nucleotides are TGTGCCGCACAGGGACAGTATAATTCACCCCTCCACTTT. This gives the protein CAAQGQYNSPLHF. The whole variable domain, remainder taken from reference TRBV28 and TRBJ1-6, is DVKVTQSSRYLVKRTGEKVFLECVQDMDHENMFWYRQDPGLGLRLIYFSYDVKMKEKGDIPEGYSVSREKKERFSLILESASTNQTSMYLCAAQGQYNSPLHFGNGTRLTVT.

The chain recombines TRBV6-5 with TRBJ1-2, with a weak D call TRBD1 (6 bases). V lost 7 bases and J lost 1, with 10 bases in between. Germline CDR1 and CDR2: MNHEY and SVGAGI. The CDR3 has 13 amino acids. This chain's CDR3 is CASTGGFNYGYTF. The CDR3 DNA reads TGTGCCAGCACGGGGGGCTTTAACTATGGCTACACCTTC.

V is TRBV2 and J is TRBJ2-2, with 8 nucleotides matching TRBD2. CDR1 SNHLY and CDR2 FYNNEI come from the germline V gene. Germline trimming cut 5 bases from V and 3 bases from J; bases unmatched to any gene: 5. The length of the CDR3 is 15 residues. The CDR3 region has the DNA TGTGCCAGCAGTAATAGCGGGGCCGACACCGGGGAGCTGTTTTTT. Protein: CASSNSGADTGELFF.

V gene TRBV6-4 combines with J gene TRBJ1-4, with 7 nucleotides matching TRBD1. Trimming removed 6 bases from V and 7 bases from J; junction bases left unmatched: 5. The CDR3 is made up of 13 amino acids. Germline CDR1 and CDR2: MRHNA and SNTAGT. CDR3 region: CASRQGVGEKLFF. Written as DNA, the CDR3 is TGTGCCAGCAGGCAGGGGGTTGGTGAAAAACTGTTTTTT.

The rearrangement uses TRBV7-9 and TRBJ1-2; perhaps TRBD1 as D (5 bases). CDR1 and CDR2 (germline): SEHNR, FQNEAQ (reference sequence). Deletions cut 4 bases from V and 6 bases from J, with 12 bases between. There are 13 residues in the CDR3. This CDR3 reads CASSSPGGDGYTF. The CDR3 nucleotides are TGTGCCAGCAGCTCTCCCGGGGGGGATGGCTACACCTTC.

V usage is TRBV27 and J usage is TRBJ2-7, with 8 nucleotides matching TRBD1. The germline V gene has CDR1 MNHEY and CDR2 SMNVEV (reference sequence). V gave up 5 bases and J gave up 2 bases; unmatched junction bases: 14. The CDR3 length is 17 residues. CDR3 loop: CASSPGQGRLETYEQYF. For the CDR3, the DNA is TGTGCCAGCAGTCCAGGACAGGGCCGCTTAGAAACCTACGAGCAGTACTTC.

The chain joins TRBV11-2 to TRBJ2-5; TRBD1 agrees at 7 bases. V lost 3 bases and J lost 2; bases outside the gene matches: 6. In germline, CDR1 is SGHAT, CDR2 FQNNGV. This CDR3 has 15 amino acids. The CDR3 loop is CASSFNRGLQETQYF. The CDR3 bases are TGTGCCAGCAGCTTCAACAGGGGCTTACAAGAGACCCAGTACTTC.

The chain couples TRBV19 to TRBJ1-2; D is undetermined. Germline V gene lookup returns CDR1 LNHDA and CDR2 SQIVND (reference sequence). The CDR3 consists of 14 residues. Trimming left V 0 bases short and J 4 bases short, with 9 bases between. The CDR3: CASSIDTGSYGYTF. CDR3 DNA: TGTGCCAGTAGTATAGACACGGGGTCCTATGGCTACACCTTC.

The V call is TRBV6-5, the J call TRBJ2-1; 7 bases map to TRBD2. The length of the CDR3 is 15 residues. J lost 4 bases, V lost 2 bases, and 5 bases had no gene match. Germline V gene data show CDR1 as MNHEY and CDR2 as SVGAGI. CDR3 DNA: TGTGCCAGCAGTTACACTAGCGCGATATACAATGAGCAGTTCTTC. Residues: CASSYTSAIYNEQFF.